This TCR beta chain was captured in a study of T cell repertoires in cytomegalovirus infection. Whole-study context: It can be stated that public TCR beta signatures indicated CMV infection as well as a matching HLA type.

Regarding this clonotype: Antigen specificity is unknown.

Germline CDR1 reads MRHNA; CDR2 reads SNTAGT. This CDR3 has 13 amino acids. V lost 6 bases and J lost 6, with 14 bases in between. Regarding the study as a whole: Cumulative public TCR beta family frequency identified CMV carriers with the relevant HLA. The ex vivo response was dominated by HLA-C-restricted CMV-specific TCR beta clonotypes.

Each CDR3 protein is one row after TCRdb ran MiXCR on the reads. This sample yields 150,000 to 200,000 distinct CDR3 sequences, of which 20% to 25% are seen a single time; 20% to 30% belongs to the top ten. The sequenced sample was CD8+ T cells from cultured PBMCs, obtained from culture after CMV antigen stimulation. The receptor's source is a human donor in good health (CMV status not recorded). Some clones in this sample may be carry-over from other donors' samples. The chain links TRBV6-4 to TRBJ1-1, with D tentatively TRBD1 (6 bases). CDR3: CASRTGTTAEAFF. As DNA, the CDR3 is TGTGCCAGCAGAACCGGGACAACAGCTGAAGCTTTCTTT.